This T cell receptor (beta chain) is drawn from a study of Ad26.COV2.S vaccination and SARS-CoV-2 variants. Study context: Each vaccinee took Ad26.COV2.S intramuscularly, once or twice 56 days apart.

Treatment denoted: approximately 18 received Ad26.COV2.S at low or high dose, single or two shots; about 5 received placebo; per-sample allocation not given. Samples were taken on day 63 after the first vaccine or placebo injection. Sequencing was performed with immunoSEQ multiplex PCR; in TCRdb, only in-frame clones are kept and a portion is missing. The sample includes fewer than 500,000 clones, about 91% of them seen just once. Germline V gene sequence: CDR1 SGHRS, CDR2 YFSETQ. This CDR3 contains 16 residues. V dropped 3 bases and J dropped 2; count of bases not matched to a gene: 7. Study-level findings and limits: Vaccine recipients posted higher spike-specific TCR breadth than their placebo counterparts. The study found similar non-spike TCR breadth in vaccine and placebo recipients. It was reported that spike-specific CD8+ and CD4+ T cell responses were substantially broad after vaccination.

About this clone itself: Its specificity is not known.

This specimen was peripheral blood, taken in a trial of Ad26.COV2.S vaccine versus placebo. The TCR was taken from a person between 18 and 65 years old who received the Ad26.COV2.S COVID-19 vaccine or a placebo. V usage is TRBV5-1 and J usage is TRBJ2-3, with TRBD2 matching 9 bases. CDR3: CASSSALAGFTDTQYF. DNA of the CDR3: TGCGCCAGCAGCTCGGCCCTAGCGGGGTTCACAGATACGCAGTATTTT.